The 9 T cell receptor beta chains in this list originate from one sample, sequenced in a study of metastatic and nonmetastatic thyroid tumors. With MiXCR, TCRdb called clones anew from the PCR reads. The sample has 14,000 to 15,000 clones, around 25% seen once. Every patient underwent thyroid surgery untreated. Sequenced material: tumor tissue. The receptors were sampled from a female donor with papillary thyroid cancer or a benign thyroid nodule (not recorded which). Some clones in this sample may be carry-over from other donors' samples.

This clone has a count of ten or more. A much larger clone differs from this one at a single base, so this may be a read error. In DNA, the CDR3 is TGCGCCAGCACTAAGGGGGTTCTCATGAACACTGAAGCTTTCTTT. Its protein is CASTKGVLMNTEAFF. The chain joins TRBV10-2 to TRBJ1-1; D might be TRBD1 (6 bases). The CDR3 spans 15 residues. The V gene lost 7 bases and the J gene lost 0 bases, with 15 bases spanning the gap. The V gene's germline CDR1 is WSHSY and CDR2 SAAADI.

In this sample, this clone turned up many times. The gene calls are TRBV20-1 and TRBJ2-2, with a tentative D call TRBD1 (8 bases). The CDR3 spans 15 residues. Deletions cut 5 bases from V and 6 bases from J, with 19 bases between. In germline, CDR1 is DFQATT, CDR2 SNEGSKA (reference sequence). Here the CDR3 reads CSASQGAREPGELFF. CDR3 sequence (DNA): TGCAGTGCTTCTCAGGGGGCGCGGGAGCCCGGGGAGCTGTTTTTT.

In this sample, this clone turned up many times. This could be a read error, since a much larger clone is one nucleotide away. The sample holds other DNA sequences that translate to the same CDR3. The chain is built from TRBV28 and TRBJ2-1; no reliable D call. This CDR3 is 11 amino acids long. CDR1 MDHEN and CDR2 SYDVKM come from the germline V gene. Trimming shortened V by 3 bases and J by 10 bases, and 7 bases separated the two germline ends. CDR3 region: CASSLVHEQFF. As DNA, the CDR3 is TGTGCCAGCAGTTTGGTCCACGAGCAGTTCTTC. The variable domain in full, completed from reference TRBV28 and TRBJ2-1, reads DVKVTQSSRYLVKRTGEKVFLECVQDMDHENMFWYRQDPGLGLRLIYFSYDVKMKEKGDIPEGYSVSREKKERFSLILESASTNQTSMYLCASSLVHEQFFGPGTRLTVL.

The genes are TRBV19 and TRBJ2-3; perhaps TRBD2 as D (6 bases). V dropped 3 bases and J dropped 3 bases, with 16 bases sitting between them. Looked up from germline, CDR1 is LNHDA and CDR2 is SQIVND (reference sequence). The CDR3 has 16 residues. This chain's CDR3 is CASSIFAGWPTDTQYF. For the CDR3, the DNA is TGTGCCAGTAGTATTTTTGCGGGGTGGCCAACAGATACGCAGTATTTT.

At least ten counts were recorded for this clone. The V and J genes are TRBV5-1 and TRBJ2-7; the D gene is possibly TRBD2 (7 bases). Trimming shortened V by 4 bases and J by 3 bases, and 17 bases separated the two germline ends. Germline V gene lookup returns CDR1 SGHRS and CDR2 YFSETQ. The CDR3 contains 15 residues. The CDR3 DNA follows: TGCGCCAGCAGCCCTGGCAGGGGACTATACTACGAGCAGTACTTC. This encodes CASSPGRGLYYEQYF.

This clone came up many times. The chain employs TRBV2 and TRBJ1-3; D gene ambiguous. V shed 5 bases and J shed 1 base, with 9 bases lying between them. The CDR3 runs 14 residues. Germline CDR1 and CDR2: SNHLY and FYNNEI. CDR3 nucleotide sequence: TGTGCCAGCAGTCTGCCGAGGTCTGGAAACACCATATATTTT. This gives the protein CASSLPRSGNTIYF.

This clone was detected only once. This chain joins TRBV4-1 and TRBJ2-2; D possibly corresponds to TRBD2 (5 bases). Trimming shortened V by 1 base and J by 8 bases, and 14 bases separated the two germline ends. Germline V gene lookup returns CDR1 MGHRA and CDR2 YSYEKL. This CDR3 comprises 15 residues. CDR3 in DNA: TGCGCCAGCAGCCAAGTCGGGGTTAGAGATGGGGAGCTGTTTTTT. Translation: CASSQVGVRDGELFF.

There are many counts of this clone. The chain employs TRBV29-1 and TRBJ2-5, with unresolved D. This CDR3 region has 12 residues. Germline V lookup: CDR1 SQVTM, CDR2 ANQGSEA. Trimming removed 6 bases from V and 5 bases from J, with 13 bases in between. DNA of the CDR3: TGCAGCGTCTCCAACCGGCGGGAGACCCAGTACTTC. Translated: CSVSNRRETQYF.

This clone was seen only a few times. V gene TRBV20-1 combines with J gene TRBJ1-5; possibly TRBD1 for D (5 bases). Germline loops: CDR1 DFQATT, CDR2 SNEGSKA (reference sequence). Trimming took off 3 bases at V and 5 bases at J, with 14 bases between the two ends. This CDR3 region has 14 residues. The CDR3 region has the DNA TGCAGTGCTAGGGGGGGGACGGGACATCAGCCCCAGCATTTT. It specifies CSARGGTGHQPQHF.